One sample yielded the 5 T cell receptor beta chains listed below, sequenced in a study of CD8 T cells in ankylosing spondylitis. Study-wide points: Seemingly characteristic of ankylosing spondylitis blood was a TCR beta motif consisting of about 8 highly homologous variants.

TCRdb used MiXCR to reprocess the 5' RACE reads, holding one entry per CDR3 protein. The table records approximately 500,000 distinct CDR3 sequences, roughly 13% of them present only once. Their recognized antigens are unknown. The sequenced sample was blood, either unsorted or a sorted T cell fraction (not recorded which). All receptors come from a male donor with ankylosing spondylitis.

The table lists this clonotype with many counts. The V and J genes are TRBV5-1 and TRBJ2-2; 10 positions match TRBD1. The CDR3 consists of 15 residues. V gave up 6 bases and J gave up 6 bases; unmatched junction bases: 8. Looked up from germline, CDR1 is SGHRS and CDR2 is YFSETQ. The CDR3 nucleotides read TGCGCCAGCAAACGACAGGGGGCAGGTGCCGGGGAGCTGTTTTTT. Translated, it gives CASKRQGAGAGELFF.

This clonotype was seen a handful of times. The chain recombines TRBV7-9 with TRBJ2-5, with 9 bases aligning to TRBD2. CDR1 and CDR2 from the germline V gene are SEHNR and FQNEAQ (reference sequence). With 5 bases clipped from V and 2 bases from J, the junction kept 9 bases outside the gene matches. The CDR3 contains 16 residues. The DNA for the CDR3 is TGTGCCAGCAGCCCGTTGGGTAGCGGGAGACAAGAGACCCAGTACTTC. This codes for CASSPLGSGRQETQYF.

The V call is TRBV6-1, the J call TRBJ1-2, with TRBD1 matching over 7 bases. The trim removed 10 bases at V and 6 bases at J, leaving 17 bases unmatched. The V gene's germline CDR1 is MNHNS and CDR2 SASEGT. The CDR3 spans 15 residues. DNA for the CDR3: TGTGCCACTAGAGACAGGGAAAGAACGGGAAATGGCTACACCTTC. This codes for CATRDRERTGNGYTF.

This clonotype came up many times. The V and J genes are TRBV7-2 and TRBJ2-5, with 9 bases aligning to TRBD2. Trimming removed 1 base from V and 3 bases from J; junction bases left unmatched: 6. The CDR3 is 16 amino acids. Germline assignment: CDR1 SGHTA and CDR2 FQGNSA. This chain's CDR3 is CASSLDGLAGKETQYF. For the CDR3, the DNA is TGTGCCAGCAGCTTAGACGGTCTAGCGGGAAAAGAGACCCAGTACTTC.

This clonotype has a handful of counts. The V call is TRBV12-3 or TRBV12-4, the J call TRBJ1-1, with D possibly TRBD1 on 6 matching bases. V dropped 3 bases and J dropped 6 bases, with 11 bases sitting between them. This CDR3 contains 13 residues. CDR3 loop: CASSLGGQAEAFF. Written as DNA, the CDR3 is TGTGCCAGCAGTTTGGGGGGGCAGGCTGAAGCTTTCTTT.